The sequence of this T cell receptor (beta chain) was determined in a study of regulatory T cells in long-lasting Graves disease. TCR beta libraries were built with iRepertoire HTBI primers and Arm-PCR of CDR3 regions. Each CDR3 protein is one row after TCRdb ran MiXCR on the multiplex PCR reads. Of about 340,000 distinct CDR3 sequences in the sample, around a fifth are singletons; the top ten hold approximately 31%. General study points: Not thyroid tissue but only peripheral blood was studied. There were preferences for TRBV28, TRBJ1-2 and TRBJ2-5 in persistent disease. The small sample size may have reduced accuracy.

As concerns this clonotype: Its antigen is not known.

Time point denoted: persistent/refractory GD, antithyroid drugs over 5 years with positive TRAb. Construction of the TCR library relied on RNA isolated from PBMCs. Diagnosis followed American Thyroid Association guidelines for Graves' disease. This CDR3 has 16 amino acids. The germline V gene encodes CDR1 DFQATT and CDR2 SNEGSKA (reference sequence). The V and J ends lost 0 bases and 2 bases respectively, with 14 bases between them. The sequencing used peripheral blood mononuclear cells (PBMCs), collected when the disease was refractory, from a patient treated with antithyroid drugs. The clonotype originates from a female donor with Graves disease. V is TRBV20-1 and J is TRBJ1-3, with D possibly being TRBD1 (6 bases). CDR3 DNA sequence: TGCAGTGCTAGAGATAACAGGGCAGGGGCTGGAAACACCATATATTTT. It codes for CSARDNRAGAGNTIYF.